This T cell receptor (beta chain) was observed in a study of OX40 agonist ivuxolimab in advanced cancers. General observations from the study: Some patients who did not respond also had low normalized T-cell clonal expansion.

It was autoimmune disease history or systemic immunosuppression that excluded patients. Remarks on this clone: Its target is not known.

Sequencing used immunoSEQ multiplex PCR; TCRdb keeps in-frame clones, though not all of them. This sample has about 26,000 clones, with over 70% found just once. Trimming cost V 5 bases and J 2 bases; bases outside gene matches: 6. The CDR3 has 15 amino acids. Germline V gene sequence: CDR1 SEHNR, CDR2 FQNEAQ (reference sequence). The clonotype was recovered from an adult with an advanced solid tumor such as melanoma, head and neck, liver or kidney cancer. This sample comprised CD4+ or CD8+ T cells sorted from blood, obtained in a trial of the OX40 agonist ivuxolimab. The chain uses TRBV7-9 and TRBJ2-1, with 7 bases aligning to TRBD1. The CDR3 DNA is TGTGCCAGCAGCACCAAAGGGGGCCCCTACAATGAGCAGTTCTTC. It is translated as CASSTKGGPYNEQFF. Full variable domain (rest looked up from reference TRBV7-9 and TRBJ2-1): DTGVSQNPRHKITKRGQNVTFRCDPISEHNRLYWYRQTLGQGPEFLTYFQNEAQLEKSRLLSDRFSAERPKGSFSTLEIQRTEQGDSAMYLCASSTKGGPYNEQFFGPGTRLTVL.